This is a list of T cell receptor beta chains from one sample in a study of cytomegalovirus exposure and HLA in healthy donors. Assay: immunoSEQ multiplex PCR; the TCRdb copy retains only in-frame clones and omits some. The sample consists of about 79,000 clones, more than 85% of them appearing once. Sequencing was performed on PBMCs. These receptors were collected from a woman younger than 45 in good health and CMV-seronegative. Both conserved end residues are part of each CDR3. The D gene is left open where the match is weak. Part of the rows lack a size; the others show once, few, many or a class for expanded clones.

V gene: TRBV5-1
CDR3 length: 15
D gene: TRBD2
clone size: .
J gene: TRBJ2-7
CDR3 DNA: TGCGCCAGCAGCTTGGGGACTAGCGGGAGTTCCGAGCAGTACTTC
CDR3 protein: CASSLGTSGSSEQYF

V gene: TRBV6-5
CDR3 length: 14
D gene: TRBD2
clone size: .
J gene: TRBJ2-7
CDR3 DNA: TGTGCCAGCAGTTTTACTAGCGGAGGCTACGAGCAGTACTTC
CDR3 protein: CASSFTSGGYEQYF

V gene: TRBV7-9
CDR3 length: 13
D gene: .
clone size: .
J gene: TRBJ2-7
CDR3 DNA: TGTGCCAGCAGCTTAAACAGGTTAGGCGAGCAGTACTTC
CDR3 protein: CASSLNRLGEQYF

V gene: TRBV10-3
CDR3 length: 16
D gene: TRBD1
clone size: .
J gene: TRBJ1-1
CDR3 DNA: TGTGCCATCAGTACCGGGACAGGGAAGGGGGGAGCTGAAGCTTTCTTT
CDR3 protein: CAISTGTGKGGAEAFF

V gene: TRBV5-1
CDR3 length: 16
D gene: TRBD2
clone size: .
J gene: TRBJ2-3
CDR3 DNA: TGCGCCAGCAGCTTAGGACTAGCGGGGGGGCGAGATACGCAGTATTTT
CDR3 protein: CASSLGLAGGRDTQYF

V gene: TRBV6-6
CDR3 length: 16
D gene: TRBD2
clone size: once
J gene: TRBJ2-1
CDR3 DNA: TGTGCCAGCAGTTCGAGGACTAGCGGGAGATTCGATGAGCAGTTCTTC
CDR3 protein: CASSSRTSGRFDEQFF

V gene: TRBV7-2
CDR3 length: 15
D gene: TRBD1
clone size: once
J gene: TRBJ2-5
CDR3 DNA: TGTGCCAGCAGCTTAGGGGGACAGGGGAGGGAGACCCAGTACTTC
CDR3 protein: CASSLGGQGRETQYF

V gene: TRBV14
CDR3 length: 16
D gene: .
clone size: .
J gene: TRBJ2-6
CDR3 DNA: TGTGCCAGCAGCCAAGATCTGCGGGCTGGGGCCAACGTCCTGACTTTC
CDR3 protein: CASSQDLRAGANVLTF

V gene: TRBV5-1
CDR3 length: 14
D gene: .
clone size: .
J gene: TRBJ2-2
CDR3 DNA: TGCGCCAGCAGCGGCGGGGCGAACACCGGGGAGCTGTTTTTT
CDR3 protein: CASSGGANTGELFF

V gene: TRBV5-8
CDR3 length: 17
D gene: .
clone size: .
J gene: TRBJ2-5
CDR3 DNA: TGTGCCAGCAGCTCGACCGTAAGGGGTTTGGGGATCGAGACCCAGTACTTC
CDR3 protein: CASSSTVRGLGIETQYF

V gene: TRBV28
CDR3 length: 12
D gene: .
clone size: .
J gene: TRBJ1-2
CDR3 DNA: TGTGCCAGCCGACGGGGGAACTATGGCTACACCTTC
CDR3 protein: CASRRGNYGYTF

V gene: TRBV7-6
CDR3 length: 15
D gene: TRBD1
clone size: .
J gene: TRBJ2-1
CDR3 DNA: TGTGCCAGCAGCTTAGGGGGACAGGCCTACAATGAGCAGTTCTTC
CDR3 protein: CASSLGGQAYNEQFF

V gene: TRBV28
CDR3 length: 15
D gene: .
clone size: .
J gene: TRBJ2-2
CDR3 DNA: TGTGCCAGCAGTTTCCAGCAGGGTTCCACCGGGGAGCTGTTTTTT
CDR3 protein: CASSFQQGSTGELFF

V gene: TRBV2
CDR3 length: 11
D gene: .
clone size: .
J gene: TRBJ1-2
CDR3 DNA: TGTGCCAGCAGTGTTTATTCTGGCTACACCTTC
CDR3 protein: CASSVYSGYTF

V gene: TRBV7-2
CDR3 length: 12
D gene: .
clone size: .
J gene: TRBJ2-5
CDR3 DNA: TGTGCCAGCAGCCGGTACCAAGAGACCCAGTACTTC
CDR3 protein: CASSRYQETQYF

V gene: TRBV12-5
CDR3 length: 15
D gene: TRBD2
clone size: .
J gene: TRBJ2-7
CDR3 DNA: TGTGCTAGTGGTTTGGTACCAGGGAGGGATTACGAGCAGTACTTC
CDR3 protein: CASGLVPGRDYEQYF

V gene: TRBV2
CDR3 length: 12
D gene: .
clone size: .
J gene: TRBJ1-1
CDR3 DNA: TGTGCCAACCCAACAGGAAACACTGAAGCTTTCTTT
CDR3 protein: CANPTGNTEAFF

V gene: TRBV30
CDR3 length: 13
D gene: .
clone size: .
J gene: TRBJ2-1
CDR3 DNA: TGTGCCTGGGACCCCACACGGGGCAATGAGCAGTTCTTC
CDR3 protein: CAWDPTRGNEQFF

V gene: TRBV29-1
CDR3 length: 14
D gene: .
clone size: .
J gene: TRBJ2-3
CDR3 DNA: TGCAGCGTTCTCAGGGGGGCTAGCACAGATACGCAGTATTTT
CDR3 protein: CSVLRGASTDTQYF

V gene: TRBV6-4
CDR3 length: 16
D gene: TRBD1
clone size: .
J gene: TRBJ2-2
CDR3 DNA: TGTGCCAGCAGTGACTCGGGACAGTCGAACACCGGGGAGCTGTTTTTT
CDR3 protein: CASSDSGQSNTGELFF

V gene: TRBV11-3
CDR3 length: 14
D gene: .
clone size: .
J gene: TRBJ2-1
CDR3 DNA: TGTGCCAGCAGCAAAAGTGGCCCTTACAATGAGCAGTTCTTC
CDR3 protein: CASSKSGPYNEQFF

V gene: TRBV30
CDR3 length: 15
D gene: TRBD1
clone size: .
J gene: TRBJ1-5
CDR3 DNA: TGTGCCTGGAGTGATGACAGGGGAAGCAATCAGCCCCAGCATTTT
CDR3 protein: CAWSDDRGSNQPQHF

V gene: TRBV29-1
CDR3 length: 14
D gene: TRBD2
clone size: .
J gene: TRBJ2-1
CDR3 DNA: TGCAGCGTTGTGCATAGCGGGAGAATGGATGAGCAGTTCTTC
CDR3 protein: CSVVHSGRMDEQFF

V gene: TRBV6-4
CDR3 length: 13
D gene: .
clone size: .
J gene: TRBJ1-1
CDR3 DNA: TGTGCCAGCAGATTCGACAGGAACACTGAAGCTTTCTTT
CDR3 protein: CASRFDRNTEAFF

V gene: TRBV5-6
CDR3 length: 17
D gene: .
clone size: .
J gene: TRBJ1-5
CDR3 DNA: TGCGCCAGCAGCCTCCGGACAGTTAAGCCTAGCAATCAGCCCCAGCATTTT
CDR3 protein: CASSLRTVKPSNQPQHF

V gene: TRBV4-2
CDR3 length: 16
D gene: .
clone size: .
J gene: TRBJ1-4
CDR3 DNA: TGTGCCAGCAGCCAAGATGAGGGCAGGTCCTCAGAAAAACTGTTTTTT
CDR3 protein: CASSQDEGRSSEKLFF

V gene: TRBV27
CDR3 length: 13
D gene: TRBD1
clone size: .
J gene: TRBJ1-1
CDR3 DNA: TGTGCCAGCAACGCTTTGGACAGGGTAGAAGCTTTCTTT
CDR3 protein: CASNALDRVEAFF

V gene: TRBV19
CDR3 length: 15
D gene: .
clone size: .
J gene: TRBJ2-1
CDR3 DNA: TGTGCCAGTAGTATAAGGGGAAACTCCTACAATGAGCAGTTCTTC
CDR3 protein: CASSIRGNSYNEQFF

V gene: TRBV5-6
CDR3 length: 16
D gene: TRBD1
clone size: .
J gene: TRBJ1-2
CDR3 DNA: TGTGCCAGCAGTCCCGGGACAGTAAGGGGGAACTATGGCTACACCTTC
CDR3 protein: CASSPGTVRGNYGYTF

V gene: TRBV7-2
CDR3 length: 14
D gene: TRBD1
clone size: .
J gene: TRBJ1-2
CDR3 DNA: TGTGCCAGCAGCTCCGGACAGGGCGAGCTGCGCTACACCTTC
CDR3 protein: CASSSGQGELRYTF

V gene: TRBV7-8
CDR3 length: 14
D gene: TRBD2
clone size: .
J gene: TRBJ2-7
CDR3 DNA: TGTGCCAGCAGCTTCCGGACTAGAACTTACGAGCAGTACTTC
CDR3 protein: CASSFRTRTYEQYF

V gene: TRBV6-5
CDR3 length: 16
D gene: TRBD1
clone size: .
J gene: TRBJ2-1
CDR3 DNA: TGTGCCAGCAGTTATGTCAGGGGGCACCTGAACAATGAGCAGTTCTTC
CDR3 protein: CASSYVRGHLNNEQFF

V gene: TRBV6-5
CDR3 length: 14
D gene: .
clone size: .
J gene: TRBJ1-4
CDR3 DNA: TGTGCCAGCCGAAACAGGGCCCTAGTCGGAAAACTGTTTTTT
CDR3 protein: CASRNRALVGKLFF

V gene: TRBV28
CDR3 length: 17
D gene: TRBD1
clone size: .
J gene: TRBJ2-3
CDR3 DNA: TGTGCCAGCACCATACCCGGGGGGACAGGGAACGCAGATACGCAGTATTTT
CDR3 protein: CASTIPGGTGNADTQYF

V gene: TRBV7-8
CDR3 length: 15
D gene: TRBD1
clone size: .
J gene: TRBJ2-1
CDR3 DNA: TGTGCCAGCAGCTTAGGGACAGGGGTCTACAATGAGCAGTTCTTC
CDR3 protein: CASSLGTGVYNEQFF

V gene: TRBV28
CDR3 length: 15
D gene: .
clone size: .
J gene: TRBJ1-5
CDR3 DNA: TGTGCCAGCAGCTCGGACAGATATAGCAATCAGCCCCAGCATTTT
CDR3 protein: CASSSDRYSNQPQHF

V gene: TRBV29-1
CDR3 length: 11
D gene: .
clone size: .
J gene: TRBJ2-7
CDR3 DNA: TGCAGCGGTGGGGCAGGGAACGAGCAGTACTTC
CDR3 protein: CSGGAGNEQYF

V gene: TRBV7-9
CDR3 length: 16
D gene: .
clone size: .
J gene: TRBJ1-4
CDR3 DNA: TGTGCCAGCAGCTTAGCGTCGGGGGGGACTAATGAAAAACTGTTTTTT
CDR3 protein: CASSLASGGTNEKLFF

V gene: TRBV13
CDR3 length: 19
D gene: .
clone size: once
J gene: TRBJ2-2
CDR3 DNA: TGTGCCAGCAGCTCGGAGGGGGGGTTCCGGGACGATCACACCGGGGAGCTGTTTTTT
CDR3 protein: CASSSEGGFRDDHTGELFF

V gene: TRBV7-2
CDR3 length: 14
D gene: TRBD2
clone size: .
J gene: TRBJ2-5
CDR3 DNA: TGTGCCAGCAGCTTCGGGGGGGCCGGGGAGACCCAGTACTTC
CDR3 protein: CASSFGGAGETQYF

V gene: TRBV5-1
CDR3 length: 16
D gene: .
clone size: .
J gene: TRBJ2-2
CDR3 DNA: TGCGCCAGCAGCGGTGCCCAACCGGGAGAAGGAGGGGAGCTGTTTTTT
CDR3 protein: CASSGAQPGEGGELFF

V gene: TRBV6-1
CDR3 length: 13
D gene: .
clone size: .
J gene: TRBJ2-5
CDR3 DNA: TGTGCCAGCAGAAGAGACAGGCAAGAGACCCAGTACTTC
CDR3 protein: CASRRDRQETQYF

V gene: TRBV5-1
CDR3 length: 14
D gene: .
clone size: .
J gene: TRBJ2-1
CDR3 DNA: TGCGCCAGCAGCCTAGACCGGCAGGGGAGAAGAAAGTTCTTC
CDR3 protein: CASSLDRQGRRKFF

V gene: TRBV6-1
CDR3 length: 18
D gene: .
clone size: .
J gene: TRBJ1-4
CDR3 DNA: TGTGCCAGCAGTGAAAGAAGAGGCATCGGGGTCTTTAATGAAAAACTGTTTTTT
CDR3 protein: CASSERRGIGVFNEKLFF

V gene: TRBV4-1
CDR3 length: 14
D gene: TRBD1
clone size: once
J gene: TRBJ2-7
CDR3 DNA: TGCGCCAGCAGCCAAGACAGGGGGCTCGACGAGCAGTACTTC
CDR3 protein: CASSQDRGLDEQYF

V gene: TRBV30
CDR3 length: 13
D gene: TRBD2
clone size: few
J gene: TRBJ2-5
CDR3 DNA: TGTGCCTGGAGTGTACTAGCGGGAGAGACCCAGTACTTC
CDR3 protein: CAWSVLAGETQYF

V gene: TRBV5-1
CDR3 length: 16
D gene: TRBD1
clone size: once
J gene: TRBJ2-6
CDR3 DNA: TGCGCCAGCAGTCTCCGGGACAGACCCGGGGCCAACGTCCTGACTTTC
CDR3 protein: CASSLRDRPGANVLTF

V gene: TRBV19
CDR3 length: 16
D gene: TRBD1
clone size: .
J gene: TRBJ2-5
CDR3 DNA: TGTGCCAGTAGTATAGATAGGCCAGGGGGCGAGGAGACCCAGTACTTC
CDR3 protein: CASSIDRPGGEETQYF

V gene: TRBV6-1
CDR3 length: 14
D gene: .
clone size: once
J gene: TRBJ1-1
CDR3 DNA: TGTGCCAGCAGTGAATACTTTAAGAACACTGAAGCTTTCTTT
CDR3 protein: CASSEYFKNTEAFF

V gene: TRBV15
CDR3 length: 14
D gene: .
clone size: .
J gene: TRBJ2-1
CDR3 DNA: TGTGCCACCAGCAGAGATAACGGACTCAATGAGCAGTTCTTC
CDR3 protein: CATSRDNGLNEQFF